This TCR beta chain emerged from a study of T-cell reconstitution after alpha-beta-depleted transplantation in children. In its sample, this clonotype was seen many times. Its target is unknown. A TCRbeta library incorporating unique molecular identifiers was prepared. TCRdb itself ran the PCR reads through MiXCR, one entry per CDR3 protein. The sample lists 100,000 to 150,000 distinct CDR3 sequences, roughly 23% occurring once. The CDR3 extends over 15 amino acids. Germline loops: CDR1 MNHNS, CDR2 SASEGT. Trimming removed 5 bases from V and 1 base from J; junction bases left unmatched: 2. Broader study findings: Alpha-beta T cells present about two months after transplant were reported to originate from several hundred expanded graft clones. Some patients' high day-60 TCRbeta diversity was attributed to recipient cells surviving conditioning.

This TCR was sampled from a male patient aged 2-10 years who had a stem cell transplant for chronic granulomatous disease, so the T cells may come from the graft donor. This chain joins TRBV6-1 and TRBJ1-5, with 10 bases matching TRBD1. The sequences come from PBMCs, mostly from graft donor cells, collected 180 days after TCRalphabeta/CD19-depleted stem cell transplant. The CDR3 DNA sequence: TGTGCCAGCAGTCGGGACAGGGGAAGCAATCAGCCCCAGCATTTT. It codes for CASSRDRGSNQPQHF.